This T cell receptor (beta chain) originates from a study of cytomegalovirus exposure and HLA in healthy donors. The CDR3 sequence is 16 residues long. Per germline, CDR1 SGHRS and CDR2 YFSETQ. Study outcomes and limitations: Specificity for CMV antigens was confirmed in vitro for a few of the CMV-associated chains.

The assay was immunoSEQ multiplex PCR, and TCRdb's table has in-frame clones only and misses some. Of fewer than 400,000 clones listed, 88% were seen once; the top ten hold around 1%. Notes on this clone: Its antigen is unknown. A junction boundary mismatches the germline segment, possibly from a read error. Other DNA sequences in the same sample also yield this CDR3.

The sequenced sample was PBMCs. The origin of this receptor is a man aged 30-40 years in good health and CMV-seronegative. This chain joins TRBV5-1 and TRBJ1-6; D is uncertain. The CDR3 coding sequence is TGCGCTAGCAGCTTGGGCGGAAGCTCCTATAATTCACCCCTCCACTTT. Translation gives CASSLGGSSYNSPLHF.